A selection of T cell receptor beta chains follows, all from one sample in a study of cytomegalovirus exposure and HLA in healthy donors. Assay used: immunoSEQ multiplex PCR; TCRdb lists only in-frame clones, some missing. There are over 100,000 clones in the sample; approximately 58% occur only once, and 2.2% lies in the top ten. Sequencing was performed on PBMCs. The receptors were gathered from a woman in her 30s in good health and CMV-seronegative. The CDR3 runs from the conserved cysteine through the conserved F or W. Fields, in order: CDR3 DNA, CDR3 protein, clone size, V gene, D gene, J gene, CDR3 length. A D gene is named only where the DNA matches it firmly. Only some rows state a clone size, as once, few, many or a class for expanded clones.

DNA: TGCGCCAGCAGTCGAGTACCTAGCGGGAGCCGGAGCTCCTACAATGAGCAGTTCTTC
CDR3: CASSRVPSGSRSSYNEQFF
size: NA
V: TRBV5-1
D: TRBD2
J: TRBJ2-1
length: 19

DNA: TGTGCCAGCAGGGAACGCTGGGGCTACTACGAGCAGTACTTC
CDR3: CASRERWGYYEQYF
size: NA
V: TRBV5-6
D: NA
J: TRBJ2-7
length: 14

DNA: TGTGCCAGCAGCGTGGACAGGGACACAGATACGCAGTATTTT
CDR3: CASSVDRDTDTQYF
size: NA
V: TRBV6-1
D: TRBD1
J: TRBJ2-3
length: 14

DNA: TGCGCCAGCAGCTTGGAACCTTGGGTATTCACGGACAGGGGGCGTTGGTACGAGCAGTACTTC
CDR3: CASSLEPWVFTDRGRWYEQYF
size: few
V: TRBV5-1
D: TRBD1
J: TRBJ2-7
length: 21

DNA: TGCGCCAGCAGGGGGACAGGGCGCTACGAGCAGTACTTC
CDR3: CASRGTGRYEQYF
size: NA
V: TRBV10-2
D: TRBD1
J: TRBJ2-7
length: 13

DNA: TGTGCCAGCAGTGATGAGGTTTTGACTGAAGCTTTCTTT
CDR3: CASSDEVLTEAFF
size: NA
V: TRBV2
D: NA
J: TRBJ1-1
length: 13

DNA: TGTGCCAGCAGCGCAGGGGGTGTATCCTACGAGCAGTACTTC
CDR3: CASSAGGVSYEQYF
size: NA
V: TRBV5-6
D: TRBD1
J: TRBJ2-7
length: 14

DNA: TGTGCCAGCACCCCATTAGGGGGGGCTTCCTACGAGCAGTACTTC
CDR3: CASTPLGGASYEQYF
size: once
V: TRBV28
D: NA
J: TRBJ2-7
length: 15

DNA: TGTGCCAGCAGTTTTGGACAGTCCTTATCTAACTATGGCTACACCTTC
CDR3: CASSFGQSLSNYGYTF
size: NA
V: TRBV6-5
D: NA
J: TRBJ1-2
length: 16

DNA: TGTGCCAGCAGCTTAGGACAACCCTCTGGAAACACCATATATTTT
CDR3: CASSLGQPSGNTIYF
size: NA
V: TRBV7-2
D: NA
J: TRBJ1-3
length: 15

DNA: TGTGCCAGCAGCGGGGGCTCACGGGACAGAAAAAAAGCTTTCTTT
CDR3: CASSGGSRDRKKAFF
size: NA
V: TRBV21-1
D: NA
J: TRBJ1-1
length: 15

DNA: TGTGCCAGCAGCCTGGGACAGGGCGGGGAGTACTTC
CDR3: CASSLGQGGEYF
size: NA
V: TRBV5-6
D: TRBD1
J: TRBJ2-7
length: 12

DNA: TGCGCCAGCAGCTTCGGACTAGCTAGCAATGAGCAGTTCTTC
CDR3: CASSFGLASNEQFF
size: NA
V: TRBV5-1
D: TRBD2
J: TRBJ2-1
length: 14

DNA: TGCGCCAGCAGCCAAGATTTCCCCGGGACAGATCAAGAGACCCAGTACTTC
CDR3: CASSQDFPGTDQETQYF
size: NA
V: TRBV4-1
D: TRBD1
J: TRBJ2-5
length: 17

DNA: TGTGCCAGCACCCCCGGGGGGGTCGAGACCCAGTACTTC
CDR3: CASTPGGVETQYF
size: few
V: TRBV6-5
D: TRBD2
J: TRBJ2-5
length: 13

DNA: TGTGCCAGCAGCCATTCGGACAGGGCTCTACGTCAGCCCCAGCATTTT
CDR3: CASSHSDRALRQPQHF
size: NA
V: TRBV16
D: TRBD1
J: TRBJ1-5
length: 16

DNA: TGTGCCAGCAGCTCCCTGGAGGTGGGTACTGAAGCTTTCTTT
CDR3: CASSSLEVGTEAFF
size: few
V: TRBV7-2
D: NA
J: TRBJ1-1
length: 14

DNA: TGCGCCAGCAGTGAGATGGAGCTGGCGTCTGAGCAGTTCTTC
CDR3: CASSEMELASEQFF
size: few
V: TRBV10-1
D: NA
J: TRBJ2-1
length: 14

DNA: TGTGCCAGTAGTTCGGGAACGGGGGGCACCGGGGAGCTGTTTTTT
CDR3: CASSSGTGGTGELFF
size: once
V: TRBV19
D: TRBD2
J: TRBJ2-2
length: 15

DNA: TGTGCCAGCAGCAACCCCCCGGACAACTATAATTCACCCCTCCACTTT
CDR3: CASSNPPDNYNSPLHF
size: NA
V: TRBV7-9
D: NA
J: TRBJ1-6
length: 16

DNA: TGTGCCAGCAGTTGGCAGGGGGTCTACAATGAGCAGTTCTTC
CDR3: CASSWQGVYNEQFF
size: NA
V: TRBV2
D: TRBD1
J: TRBJ2-1
length: 14

DNA: TGTGCCAGCAGTCTTTTGTCTCTACAGGCCGACTATGGCTACACCTTC
CDR3: CASSLLSLQADYGYTF
size: NA
V: TRBV13
D: NA
J: TRBJ1-2
length: 16

DNA: TGTGCCAGCAGACCCTCGACAGGGGTCCAAGAGACCCAGTACTTC
CDR3: CASRPSTGVQETQYF
size: few
V: TRBV7-2
D: TRBD1
J: TRBJ2-5
length: 15

DNA: TGTGCCAGCAGCGCAAGCGGGAGGGCGGACGAGCAGTACTTC
CDR3: CASSASGRADEQYF
size: NA
V: TRBV9
D: TRBD2
J: TRBJ2-7
length: 14

DNA: TGTGCCAGCAGCTCCGGACTAGCCCCGAGCTCCTACAATGAGCAGTTCTTC
CDR3: CASSSGLAPSSYNEQFF
size: NA
V: TRBV7-8
D: TRBD2
J: TRBJ2-1
length: 17

DNA: TGTGCCAGCACGTTTAGCGGGGAGGAGCCCCGAGCATCCTTCCATTTC
CDR3: CASTFSGEEPRASFHF
size: NA
V: TRBV28
D: TRBD2
J: TRBJ2-7
length: 16

DNA: TGTGCCAGCAGCTTGCAGTCGTCCAATGAGCAGTTCTTC
CDR3: CASSLQSSNEQFF
size: NA
V: TRBV5-8
D: NA
J: TRBJ2-1
length: 13

DNA: TGTGCCAGCAGTTTAGGACAGGGGGCGACCGGGGAGCTGTTTTTT
CDR3: CASSLGQGATGELFF
size: few
V: TRBV27
D: TRBD1
J: TRBJ2-2
length: 15

DNA: TGCGCCAGCAGCCAAGTAACTAGCGGCCCTACGGGCTACAATGAGCAGTTCTTC
CDR3: CASSQVTSGPTGYNEQFF
size: NA
V: TRBV4-1
D: TRBD2
J: TRBJ2-1
length: 18

DNA: TGCGCCAGCAGCCAGGTCAGGGGCTCTGGAAACACCATATATTTT
CDR3: CASSQVRGSGNTIYF
size: NA
V: TRBV4-1
D: NA
J: TRBJ1-3
length: 15

DNA: TGTGCCAGCAGCTTGGGACTAGCGTCCTACAATGAGCAGTTCTTC
CDR3: CASSLGLASYNEQFF
size: NA
V: TRBV7-3
D: TRBD2
J: TRBJ2-1
length: 15

DNA: TGTGCCAGCAGCCAAGATCTTCCTAGCTCCTACAATGAGCAGTTCTTC
CDR3: CASSQDLPSSYNEQFF
size: NA
V: TRBV4-2
D: NA
J: TRBJ2-1
length: 16

DNA: TGTGCCAGCAGTTTGGTAGGAGGATACGAGCAGTACTTC
CDR3: CASSLVGGYEQYF
size: NA
V: TRBV28
D: NA
J: TRBJ2-7
length: 13

DNA: TGTGCCAGCAGCTCTACCCCCCCAGGGACAGGGGCCGACTATGGCTACACCTTC
CDR3: CASSSTPPGTGADYGYTF
size: NA
V: TRBV7-9
D: TRBD1
J: TRBJ1-2
length: 18

DNA: TGTGCCAGCAGTGAGGACAGGGGACTTTACGAGCAGTACTTC
CDR3: CASSEDRGLYEQYF
size: NA
V: TRBV27
D: TRBD1
J: TRBJ2-7
length: 14

DNA: TGTGCCAGCTCACCATTCAGGGAAGAAAAACTGTTTTTT
CDR3: CASSPFREEKLFF
size: NA
V: TRBV18
D: NA
J: TRBJ1-4
length: 13

DNA: TGTGCCAGCAGCGAGGACAGGGGACTCCCCAATGAGCAGTTCTTC
CDR3: CASSEDRGLPNEQFF
size: NA
V: TRBV5-6
D: TRBD1
J: TRBJ2-1
length: 15

DNA: TGTGCCAGCAGTCCGGACAGGGTTCCAGATACGCAGTATTTT
CDR3: CASSPDRVPDTQYF
size: NA
V: TRBV2
D: TRBD1
J: TRBJ2-3
length: 14

DNA: TGCGCCAGCAGCCAGATGCAGGGGACTGAAGCTTTCTTT
CDR3: CASSQMQGTEAFF
size: NA
V: TRBV4-1
D: NA
J: TRBJ1-1
length: 13

DNA: TGTGCCAGCAGAAAAAACGGGGGGAACACTGAAGCTTTCTTT
CDR3: CASRKNGGNTEAFF
size: NA
V: TRBV7-2
D: NA
J: TRBJ1-1
length: 14

DNA: TGCGCCAGCAGCCCAACAGGGGGAGGTTTCTATGAGCAGTTCTTC
CDR3: CASSPTGGGFYEQFF
size: NA
V: TRBV4-1
D: TRBD1
J: TRBJ2-1
length: 15

DNA: TGTGCCAGCAGTTCTACAGGGGGCCGAGGCTCCTACGAGCAGTACTTC
CDR3: CASSSTGGRGSYEQYF
size: NA
V: TRBV6-5
D: TRBD1
J: TRBJ2-7
length: 16

DNA: TGTGCCAGCAGCGCGGACTCATTCGGATACAATGAGCAGTTCTTC
CDR3: CASSADSFGYNEQFF
size: NA
V: TRBV13
D: NA
J: TRBJ2-1
length: 15

DNA: TGCGCCAGCAGCTCGGCGGGGGATTCGACAGATACGCAGTATTTT
CDR3: CASSSAGDSTDTQYF
size: NA
V: TRBV5-1
D: TRBD2
J: TRBJ2-3
length: 15

DNA: TGCGCCAGCAGCCAAGATGGGGGGAGCTCCTACGAGCAGTACTTC
CDR3: CASSQDGGSSYEQYF
size: NA
V: TRBV4-1
D: NA
J: TRBJ2-7
length: 15

DNA: TGTGCCAGTAGTGGACTAGCGGGAATCTACGAGCAGTACTTC
CDR3: CASSGLAGIYEQYF
size: NA
V: TRBV19
D: TRBD2
J: TRBJ2-7
length: 14

DNA: TGTGCCAGCAGCTTGTGGGCAGGTGTTAGCACAGATACGCAGTATTTT
CDR3: CASSLWAGVSTDTQYF
size: once
V: TRBV5-8
D: NA
J: TRBJ2-3
length: 16

DNA: TGTGCCAGCAGCCCGGGGACAGTCCCGCTTGAGTCGTTCTTC
CDR3: CASSPGTVPLESFF
size: NA
V: TRBV7-2
D: TRBD1
J: TRBJ2-1
length: 14

DNA: TGCGCCAGCAGCCAAGGGCACAACAGGGTTAATGAGCAGTTCTTC
CDR3: CASSQGHNRVNEQFF
size: NA
V: TRBV4-1
D: NA
J: TRBJ2-1
length: 15